This T cell receptor (beta chain) came from a study of cytomegalovirus exposure and HLA in healthy donors (TCRdb year 2017). Some background on the complete study: In an earlier analysis of 450 to 750 of the donors, 276 Gb of sequence data and 100 million or so unique TCR beta sequences from 180 million or so T cells were reported. On average, roughly 250,000 unique TCR beta nucleotide sequences were sequenced per donor among roughly 430 genotyped donors of the cohort, with 15% to 20% of those sequences being non-productive. Typing coverage varied by locus: roughly 629-640 donors for A, B, C, DRB1 and DQB1; approximately 500 for DQA1; more than 600 for DPA1; around 450 for DPB1. HLA typing included class I and class II loci at four-digit resolution. A separate validation cohort of over a hundred different subjects was used in addition to the roughly 670-subject first cohort. An early release that covered more than 550 HLA-typed donors contained about 300 gigabases of sequencing data and some 87 million unique TCR sequences. In a later genetic analysis, genome-wide SNP genotypes for about 60% of the 666 donors were used, and that subset was treated as a discovery cohort. In an earlier analysis of 500 to 650 of the donors, high-throughput TCR beta sequencing was used to judge whether each TCR beta V gene segment behaved as functional or pseudogenic. Roughly five DR-DQ haplotypes were handled as single units for association and clustering, since linkage in the cohort was strong. The study aimed to test whether cataloging public T cell receptors could reveal signatures of past pathogen exposure. To predict cytomegalovirus infection status, the study combined high-throughput TCR immunosequencing, statistical association of individual TCRs with disease status, and machine learning. Donor age, sex, ethnicity and CMV serostatus were compiled together with the repertoire data. All discovery cohort repertoires had been generated on a single sequencing platform. A later analysis re-analyzed previously published TCR beta repertoires from 666 donors and added high-resolution HLA genotyping to study TCR occurrence patterns. The study profiled the T cell repertoires of hundreds of subjects by immunosequencing and related them to cytomegalovirus serostatus. Rather than drawing on any new phenotypic data, the later analysis identified candidate immune exposures from TCR beta sequences and the way those sequences occurred across donors. Of the 398 genotyped donors, roughly 80% fell in the genetic ancestry cluster associated with self-reported Caucasian donors. Overall study results and their limits: A later genetic analysis associated a missense DCLRE1C variant with V-gene and J-gene trimming of TCR beta chains, and an independent cohort replicated the association. About 17 rarely observed V segments, including chromosome 9 orphons, were excluded from the earlier analysis of several hundred of the donors because counts were too low. Assigning TCR associations to individual alleles was difficult when HLA alleles, especially DR and DQ, strongly co-occurred. A group of highly shared sequence variants was considered likely to be a technical artifact of the sequencing pipeline. Some IMGT-functional V segments, including TRBV6-2 and TRBV6-3, could not be told apart with the 87-base-pair reads, so those segments were excluded. In a later analysis, 16,951 TCR beta sequences were associated with specific HLA alleles at a false discovery rate of 0.05. In a later analysis, HLA-associated TCR beta chains showed more clonal expansion and lower generation probabilities than non-associated chains that were equally common. Because some donors lacked HLA typing at each locus, the association tests relied only on the typed subset. In vitro tests confirmed that a few of the cytomegalovirus-associated TCR beta chains recognize cytomegalovirus antigens. Correlated functional status among segregating V segments might reflect linkage disequilibrium, but an unknown experimental factor could not be ruled out. Broadly in line with IMGT annotations, most TCR beta V segments showed up in productive rearrangements about 90% or about 30% of the time in an earlier analysis of several hundred of the donors. The classifier was reported to diagnose cytomegalovirus status with high specificity and sensitivity in both the original cohort and the validation cohort. The study gave a list of under 200 TCR beta chains associated with cytomegalovirus. In a later analysis, the rate of TCR association differed among HLA loci, with DRB1 alleles having the most associated TCRs and HLA-C alleles having the fewest. In a later analysis, several top co-occurrence clusters were reported to appear linked to parvovirus B19, influenza, CMV and Epstein-Barr virus. A further reported finding was that TCR beta sequences accurately predicted the HLA-A and HLA-B alleles for most subjects in the first cohort. Most CMV-associated TCR beta chains appeared to be HLA-restricted in a later analysis, and the HLA associations seemed to be driven largely by CMV exposure. It was suggested by the authors that the approach could potentially be generalized to other disease states and immunological phenotypes. While some public TCRs were present in many individuals, most TCR sequences turned up only very rarely across donors. Sequencing depth was assumed to be roughly uniform across donors in the presence/absence analyses, though that assumption may not hold. According to a later genetic analysis, donors in an Asian-associated ancestry cluster had fewer N-insertions in productive TCRs than the roughly 700-donor mean. For the cohort, immune exposure information was limited to CMV serostatus. The cohort was sequenced for TCR beta chains only, and without alpha or paired-chain data the features that could be detected were limited.

In total, 666 healthy bone marrow donors made up the cohort. Cohort members were all nominally healthy when sampled, although unrecorded immune exposures were likely present. The donor tested CMV seronegative and was one of the 352 seronegative cohort members. Every donor gave a peripheral blood sample, and the peripheral blood mononuclear cells from that sample were used for TCR beta sequencing. The Qiagen DNeasy Blood Extraction Kit was used to extract genomic DNA from the blood cell samples. Germline trimming amounts to 6 bases on V and 6 bases on J, with 12 as the count of junction bases outside the gene matches. The CDR3 contains 16 residues, cysteine and phenylalanine counted. Of the read, only the CDR3 DNA is kept; its 48 bases are in frame from base 1. CDR1 and CDR2 are read off the germline V gene (reference sequence) as MNHEY and SMNVEV. Comment on this clone: The clone's antigen remains unknown.

Libraries came from the immunoSEQ multiplex PCR assay. For the multiplex PCR, a mixture combining 60 forward primers for TCR Vbeta segments and 13 reverse primers for TCR Jbeta segments was used. A multiplex PCR assay on genomic DNA amplified the CDR3 region of rearranged TCR beta genes. The amplified TCR beta libraries were sequenced on the Illumina HiSeq System as 87-base-pair reads. Turning to the authors' computational methods: In a later analysis, roughly 80 million unique TCR beta chains were counted across the 650 to 750 repertoires, and around 10 million of these chains were shared by at least two donors. To remove PCR and sequencing errors, raw reads were error-corrected and collapsed into unique sequences using a nearest-neighbor algorithm that merged closely related sequences. Alignment of CDR3 sequences to IMGT reference sequences was used to assign V, D and J gene segments. For a sequence to be retained, at least a six-nucleotide match to both a V gene segment and a J gene segment was required. A rearrangement counted as productive if the CDR3 had no stop codons and remained in frame with V and J, and every other rearrangement counted as non-productive. CDR3 was defined by IMGT convention, running from the second conserved V-encoded cysteine to the conserved J-encoded phenylalanine. The earlier analysis of about 560 of the donors excluded any sequence lacking an unambiguous match to a single V gene segment. In an earlier analysis of around 600 of the donors, V segments were called functional above 56.7% productive rearrangements and were called segregating when the between-donor standard deviation exceeded 5%. To diagnose cytomegalovirus status from the catalog of TCR beta chain sequences, a statistical classification framework was built. V and J gene assignment, in a later analysis, came from comparing TCR nucleotide sequences with IMGT/GENE-DB human TR gene sequences. Using the TCRdist pipeline, a later analysis assigned CDR3 sequences along with most-parsimonious VDJ recombination scenarios. In a later analysis, each TCR beta chain was defined by its CDR3 amino acid sequence together with its V-gene family, and reads lacking a unique V-gene family were excluded. In a later analysis, 450 to 600 highly shared, low-generation-probability nucleotide sequences were removed to address suspected cross-contamination and a sequencing artifact. A later analysis calculated a clonal expansion index for each public chain from normalized within-repertoire ranks of inferred template counts. Generation probabilities in a later analysis came from a VDJ recombination model fitted to out-of-frame rearrangements, and those results were checked against IGoR. Hypergeometric tests were used in a later analysis to score TCR-TCR, TCR-HLA and TCR-CMV co-occurrence, with a repertoire-size bias correction applied to the TCR pairs. To estimate false discovery rates, a later analysis permuted the HLA or CMV assignments 20 times. A later analysis grouped co-occurring TCRs with DBSCAN, adding TCRdist sequence similarity when clustering within HLA-allele-positive subsets. Repertoires with fewer than 30,000 or more than 120,000 public chains, plus five repertoires with anomalous nucleotide sharing, were excluded from co-occurrence clustering. Sourced from immuneACCESS, this table was stored by TCRdb with only in-frame sequences that have V and J called. A share of the clones is absent; for the studies checked, an unresolved V gene accounts for under half, and the remainder has no known explanation. V, J and clone size reflect that table, while D and trimming were determined from the DNA. The sample table on file contains 150,000 or so clones. Together, the top ten hold 1.5% to 2% of the sample.

The receptor was derived from a woman in her fifties or sixties in good health and CMV-seronegative. The rearrangement combines TRBV27 with TRBJ1-5; 9 bases in between match TRBD1. Source material: PBMCs. The nucleotide sequence is given as TGTGCCAGCAGCACCACGGGGACAGGGATTTTTCAGCCCCAGCATTTT. Protein translation: CASSTTGTGIFQPQHF.